Below, one TCR beta chain is given with its context. Its antigen is as yet unknown. The data derive from a study of cytomegalovirus exposure and HLA in healthy donors. Across the whole study: A previous analysis identified approximately 110 million unique TCR beta sequences derived from some 170 million T cells.

The PCR employed 60 Vbeta primers together with 13 Jbeta primers. The protocol was immunoSEQ multiplex PCR, while the TCRdb copy is restricted to in-frame clones and leaves out a portion. Here the sample spans roughly 150,000 clones, nearly 80% being singletons. Germline lookup yields CDR1 LNHDA and CDR2 SQIVND (reference sequence). The CDR3 loop spans 13 amino acids. The trim removed 8 bases at V and 8 bases at J, leaving 6 bases unmatched. Study findings and constraints: Three CMV-associated chains proved CMV antigen-specific in vitro. A link between a missense DCLRE1C variant and TCR beta V- and J-gene trimming emerged from a later analysis. Sequencing likely caused a cluster of highly shared sequence variants.

The sequence was obtained from a woman in her 40s in good health and CMV-seronegative. The sample was PBMCs. This chain connects TRBV19 to TRBJ1-4; TRBD1 aligns across 9 bases. The CDR3 bases are TGTGCCAGTTCCGGGACAGGGTTGGAAAAACTGTTTTTT. Encoded protein: CASSGTGLEKLFF.